This T cell receptor beta chain was recovered during a study of T cells expressing NK-cell markers (dated by TCRdb to about 2020). In terms of the full investigation: Three sorted T-cell subsets (CD3+CD56+NKG2C+, CD3+CD56+NKG2C- and CD3+CD56-NKG2C+) from fewer than 10 donors had their TCR beta-chain repertoires profiled. Libraries were sequenced as 2 x 150 bp reads on Illumina HiSeq 2000/2500, MiSeq or NextSeq. Of the eight sequenced donors, seven were found to be HCMV-seropositive and one was found to be HCMV-seronegative. The study sequenced eight donors, all healthy volunteers chosen at random: three men and five women. General study outcomes and caveats: Those dominant clonotypes were again the most abundant among CD3+CD56-NKG2C+ cells in a handful of donors, at about 25-65%. In six donors, the dominant CD3+CD56+NKG2C+ clonotypes were found to rank among the top 10 CD8+ clonotypes and to make up about 1.0-7.0% of CD8+ T cells. It remained unclear whether the expanded NKG2C-expressing T cell clones were specific for HCMV antigens.

A commercial ELISA kit detecting HCMV-specific IgG in serum was used to determine HCMV serostatus. Ficoll density gradient centrifugation was used to isolate peripheral blood mononuclear cells from blood. Sequencer: Illumina HiSeq 2000. The TCR beta cDNA libraries were made using 5'RACE template switching, a step that added both a universal primer site and unique molecular identifiers. Synthesis of cDNA was primed from the TCR beta constant segment and was followed by two consecutive PCR amplification steps. Concerning the study's data processing: MIGEC handled demultiplexing of the reads and grouping by UMI, while MiTCR was used to assemble and quantify clonotypes. To remove erroneous sequences, TCR cDNA sequences were retained only when supported by two or more reads. The tcR package was used for downstream repertoire analysis, and clonotypes were matched between fractions using CDR3 nucleotide sequence together with V segment. VDJmatch was used to annotate antigen specificity against VDJdb, with one amino acid substitution in CDR3 allowed. One entry per CDR3 protein sequence results from the TCRdb reprocessing of the reads, with DNA left out. These V and J calls originate from TCRdb's pipeline instead of the authors' own analysis. The data table for this sample lists 200,000 to 300,000 distinct CDR3 sequences. The biggest ten clones account for 4% to 4.5% of the sample.

The CDR3 goes from the cysteine to the phenylalanine over 14 residues. There is no recorded DNA. As encoded in the germline V gene, CDR1 is MNHEY while CDR2 is SVGEGT. As concerns this clonotype: Its recognized antigen is unknown.

This chain joins TRBV6-2 or TRBV6-3 to TRBJ1-2; TCRdb outputs TRBD1, but without DNA this stays unchecked. Sample: blood T cells: a sorted CD56 or NKG2C T cell subset, CD4+ or CD8+ T cells, or bulk PBMC T cells (not recorded which). The TCR was taken from a woman between 18 and 70 years old in good health. The CDR3 is CASRTLQGRHGYTF.